This T cell receptor beta chain came from a study of monozygotic twins with inflammatory bowel disease. Study-wide results and caveats: Varying immunosuppressive regimens may have increased patient repertoire variability.

On this clonotype: Its antigen is undetermined.

The CDR3 totals 13 residues. Germline V CDR1 and CDR2: SGHTA, FQGNSA. TCRalpha and TCRbeta cDNA underwent two nested PCRs of about 17 and 10 cycles. TCRdb re-analyzed the 5' RACE reads; it lists each CDR3 protein once, without DNA. This sample's clone table lists around 450,000 distinct CDR3 sequences. The J gene is TRBJ2-5, the V gene TRBV7-2; checking the TCRdb D call of TRBD1 is not possible without DNA. Material: blood. The TCR sequence derives from a human donor with ulcerative colitis or Crohn's disease, or a healthy co-twin of an affected twin (not recorded which). Here the CDR3 reads CASRPTGGETQYF.